This T cell receptor (beta chain) is from a study of technical replicates of blood from a few donors. This CDR3 has 14 residues. V was shortened by 1 base and J by 2 bases, with 6 bases between the two germline ends. From germline, CDR1 is MNHEY and CDR2 SVGAGI. Some clones are missing from TCRdb's copy, which holds only in-frame ones; the method was immunoSEQ multiplex PCR. The data hold more than 75,000 clones, with 85% to 95% observed a single time. Sequencing was done on a sample of T cells isolated from PBMCs. The J gene is TRBJ1-5, the V gene TRBV6-5; D is ambiguous. This TCR came from a human donor in good health. The chain's CDR3 is CASSYLSGNQPQHF. The DNA for the CDR3 is TGTGCCAGCAGTTACTTGTCGGGCAATCAGCCCCAGCATTTT.